This TCR beta chain comes out of a study of T cell repertoires in cytomegalovirus infection. In the study overall: CMV epitopes that were recently identified and HLA-C-restricted were used alongside well-studied HLA-B-restricted ones. Evidence of both CMV infection and a matching HLA type came from public TCR beta signatures.

The V and J ends lost 5 bases and 2 bases, in that order; junction bases with no gene match: 7. Per germline, CDR1 SGHAT and CDR2 FQNNGV. There are 15 residues in the CDR3. TCRdb itself ran the reads through MiXCR, one entry per CDR3 protein. The table has hundreds of thousands of distinct CDR3 sequences, 29% seen once. General observations from the study: Cumulative frequency of public TCR beta families picked out carriers of CMV plus the relevant HLA. HLA-C-restricted CMV-specific TCR beta clonotypes prevailed in the ex vivo response.

This clonotype was detected only a few times. The antigen is not known. The material sequenced was cultured PBMCs, taken from culture after CMV antigen stimulation. The chain combines TRBV11-2 with TRBJ2-7; 9 positions match TRBD1. This TCR came from a human donor in good health (CMV status not recorded). Some clones in this sample may be carry-over from other donors' samples. The CDR3 reads CASSKAGQGPYEQYF. Written as DNA, the CDR3 is TGTGCCAGCAGCAAAGCGGGACAGGGTCCCTACGAGCAGTACTTC.